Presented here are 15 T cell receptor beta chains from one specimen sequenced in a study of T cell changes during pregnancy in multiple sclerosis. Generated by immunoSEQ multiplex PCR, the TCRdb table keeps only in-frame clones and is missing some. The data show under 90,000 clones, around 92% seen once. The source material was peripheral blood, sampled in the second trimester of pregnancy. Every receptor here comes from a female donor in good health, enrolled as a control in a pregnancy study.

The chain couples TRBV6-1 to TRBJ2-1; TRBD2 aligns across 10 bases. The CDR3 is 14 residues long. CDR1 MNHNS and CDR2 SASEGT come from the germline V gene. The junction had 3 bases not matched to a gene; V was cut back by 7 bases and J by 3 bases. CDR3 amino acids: CASTRTSGYNEQFF. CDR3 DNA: TGTGCCAGCACCCGGACTAGCGGCTACAATGAGCAGTTCTTC.

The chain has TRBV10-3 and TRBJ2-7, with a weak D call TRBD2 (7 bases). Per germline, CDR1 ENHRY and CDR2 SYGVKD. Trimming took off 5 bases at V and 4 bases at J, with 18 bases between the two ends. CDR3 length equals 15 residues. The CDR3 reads CAISPEGGKGYEQYF. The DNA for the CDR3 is TGTGCCATCAGTCCAGAGGGGGGGAAGGGTTACGAGCAGTACTTC.

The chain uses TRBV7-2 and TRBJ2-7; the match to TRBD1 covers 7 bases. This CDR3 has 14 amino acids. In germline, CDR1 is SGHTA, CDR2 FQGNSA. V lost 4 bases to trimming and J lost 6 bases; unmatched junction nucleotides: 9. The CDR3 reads CASSSRQGGREQYF. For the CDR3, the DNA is TGTGCCAGCAGCTCCCGACAGGGCGGTCGCGAGCAGTACTTC.

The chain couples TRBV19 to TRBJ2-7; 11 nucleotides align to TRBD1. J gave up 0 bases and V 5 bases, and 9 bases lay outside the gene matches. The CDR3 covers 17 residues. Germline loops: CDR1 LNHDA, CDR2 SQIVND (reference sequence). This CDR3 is CASSSGTGGRGSYEQYF. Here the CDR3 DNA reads TGTGCCAGTAGTTCCGGGACAGGGGGTCGGGGCTCCTACGAGCAGTACTTC. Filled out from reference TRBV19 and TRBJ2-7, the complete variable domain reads DGGITQSPKYLFRKEGQNVTLSCEQNLNHDAMYWYRQDPGQGLRLIYYSQIVNDFQKGDIAEGYSVSREKKESFPLTVTSAQKNPTAFYLCASSSGTGGRGSYEQYFGPGTRLTVT.

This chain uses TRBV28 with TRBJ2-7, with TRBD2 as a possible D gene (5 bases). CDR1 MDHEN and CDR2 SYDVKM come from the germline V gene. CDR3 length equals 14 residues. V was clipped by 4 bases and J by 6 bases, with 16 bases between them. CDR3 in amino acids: CASSSSSNGGEQYF. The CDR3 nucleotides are TGTGCCAGCAGTTCGTCAAGCAACGGAGGCGAGCAGTACTTC.

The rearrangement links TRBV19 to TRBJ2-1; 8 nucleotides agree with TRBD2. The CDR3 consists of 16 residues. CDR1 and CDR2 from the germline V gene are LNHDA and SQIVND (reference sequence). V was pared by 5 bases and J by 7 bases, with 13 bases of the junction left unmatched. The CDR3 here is CASSEPGLVSKNEQFF. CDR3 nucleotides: TGTGCCAGTAGTGAACCGGGACTAGTGTCCAAAAATGAGCAGTTCTTC.

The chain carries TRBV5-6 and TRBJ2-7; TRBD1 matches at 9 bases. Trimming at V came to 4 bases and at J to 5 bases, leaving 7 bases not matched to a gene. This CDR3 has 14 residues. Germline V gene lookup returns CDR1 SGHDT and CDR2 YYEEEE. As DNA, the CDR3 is TGTGCCAGCAGCACACAGGGGGCGGGCCACGAGCAGTACTTC. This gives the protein CASSTQGAGHEQYF.

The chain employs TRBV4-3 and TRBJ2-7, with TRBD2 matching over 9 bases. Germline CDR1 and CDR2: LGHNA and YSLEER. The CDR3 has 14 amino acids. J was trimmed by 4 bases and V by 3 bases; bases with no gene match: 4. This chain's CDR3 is CASSQGLAKYEQYF. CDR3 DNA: TGCGCCAGCAGCCAGGGACTAGCCAAGTACGAGCAGTACTTC.

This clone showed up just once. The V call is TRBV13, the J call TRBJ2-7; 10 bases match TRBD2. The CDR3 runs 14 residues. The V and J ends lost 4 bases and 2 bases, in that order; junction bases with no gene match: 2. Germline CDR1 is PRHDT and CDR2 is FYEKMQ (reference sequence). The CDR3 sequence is CASSSSGRAYEQYF. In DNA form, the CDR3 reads TGTGCCAGCAGCTCGAGCGGGAGGGCCTACGAGCAGTACTTC.

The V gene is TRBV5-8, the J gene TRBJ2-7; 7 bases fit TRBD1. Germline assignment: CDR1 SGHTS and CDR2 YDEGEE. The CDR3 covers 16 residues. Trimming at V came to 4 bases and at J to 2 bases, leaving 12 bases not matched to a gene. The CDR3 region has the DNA TGTGCCAGCAGCCCGGATACCTCAGGGGGACCCTACGAGCAGTACTTC. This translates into CASSPDTSGGPYEQYF.

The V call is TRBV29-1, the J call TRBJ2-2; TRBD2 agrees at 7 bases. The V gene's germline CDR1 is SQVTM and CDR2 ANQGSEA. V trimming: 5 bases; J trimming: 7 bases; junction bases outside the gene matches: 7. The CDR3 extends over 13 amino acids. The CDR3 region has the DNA TGCAGCGTTATTTCCGGGACTAACGGGGAGCTGTTTTTT. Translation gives CSVISGTNGELFF.

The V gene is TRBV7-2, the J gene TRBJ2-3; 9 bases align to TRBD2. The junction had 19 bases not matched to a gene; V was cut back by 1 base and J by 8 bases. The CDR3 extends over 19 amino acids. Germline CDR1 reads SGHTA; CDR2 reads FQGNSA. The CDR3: CASSLVHLAGGGVGGTQYF. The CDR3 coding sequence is TGTGCCAGCAGCTTAGTTCACTTGGCGGGAGGGGGGGTTGGAGGTACGCAGTATTTT.

CDR3 in amino acids: CASSSRLAGGYNEQFF. The CDR3 coding sequence is TGTGCCAGCAGCTCAAGACTAGCGGGCGGCTACAATGAGCAGTTCTTC. The genes are TRBV7-9 and TRBJ2-1; 10 positions agree with TRBD2. J gave up 3 bases and V 4 bases, and 6 bases lay outside the gene matches. Per the germline V gene, CDR1 is SEHNR and CDR2 is FQNEAQ (reference sequence). CDR3 length equals 16 residues.

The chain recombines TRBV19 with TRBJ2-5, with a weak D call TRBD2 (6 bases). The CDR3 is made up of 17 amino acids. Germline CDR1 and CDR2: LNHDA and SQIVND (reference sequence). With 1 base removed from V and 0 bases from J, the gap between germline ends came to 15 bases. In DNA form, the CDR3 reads TGTGCCAGTAGTATAGTTGGCGGGACTCCGTACCAAGAGACCCAGTACTTC. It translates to CASSIVGGTPYQETQYF.

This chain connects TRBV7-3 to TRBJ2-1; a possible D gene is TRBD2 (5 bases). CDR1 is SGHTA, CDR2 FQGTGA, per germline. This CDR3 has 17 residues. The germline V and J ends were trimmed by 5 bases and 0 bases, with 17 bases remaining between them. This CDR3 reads CASSPRGLFTSYNEQFF. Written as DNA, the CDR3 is TGTGCCAGCAGCCCTCGAGGGCTTTTCACCTCCTACAATGAGCAGTTCTTC. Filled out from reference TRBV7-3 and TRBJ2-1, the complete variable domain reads GAGVSQTPSNKVTEKGKYVELRCDPISGHTALYWYRQSLGQGPEFLIYFQGTGAADDSGLPNDRFFAVRPEGSVSTLKIQRTERGDSAVYLCASSPRGLFTSYNEQFFGPGTRLTVL.